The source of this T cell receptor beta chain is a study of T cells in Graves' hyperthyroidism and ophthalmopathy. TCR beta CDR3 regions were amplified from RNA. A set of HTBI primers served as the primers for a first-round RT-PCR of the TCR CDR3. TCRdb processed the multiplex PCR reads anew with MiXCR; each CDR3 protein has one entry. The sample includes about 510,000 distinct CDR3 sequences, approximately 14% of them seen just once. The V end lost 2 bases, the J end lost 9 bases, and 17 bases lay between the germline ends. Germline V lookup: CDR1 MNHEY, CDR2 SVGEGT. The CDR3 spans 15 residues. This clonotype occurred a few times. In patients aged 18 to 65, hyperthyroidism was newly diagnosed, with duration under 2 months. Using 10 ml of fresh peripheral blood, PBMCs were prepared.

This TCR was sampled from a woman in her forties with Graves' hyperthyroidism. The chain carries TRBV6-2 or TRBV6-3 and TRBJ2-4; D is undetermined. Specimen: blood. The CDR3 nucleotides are TGTGCCAGCAGTTACCGAAATACAGCGTATGGCATTCAGTACTTC. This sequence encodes CASSYRNTAYGIQYF.